The entry below describes one T cell receptor (beta chain). It lacks a known antigen. Per-base qualities were not stored, and no clone one base away is much larger. The data belong to a study of CD8+ T cells in alopecia areata (dated by TCRdb to 2017 to 2018). Looking at the study overall: Treated patients were enrolled in an open-label pilot trial of oral tofacitinib at 5 to 10 mg twice daily for moderate-to-severe alopecia areata. Tofacitinib was administered for 6 to 18 months, and 6 months of follow-up off drug were then conducted to assess delayed response and recurrence. For the treated patients, the SALT score, which quantifies what percentage of scalp surface area is affected, served as the measure of disease severity. To study T cell clonal expansion in alopecia areata, the researchers applied high-throughput TCRbeta sequencing to both the C3H/HeJ mouse model and human patients. On the human side, TCRbeta sequencing was run on scalp tissue and on sorted CD4+ and CD8+ peripheral blood T cells from healthy controls and from alopecia areata patients with either patchy or totalis/universalis disease. Patients on tofacitinib were biopsied at baseline and after 4 and 24 weeks of treatment, and several of the patients also had a later scalp biopsy. Clonality in the scalp was compared among normal scalp (n=4), patchy alopecia areata scalp (n=8), and alopecia totalis/universalis scalp (n=8). The RNA source kit depended on sample type: the PAXgene miRNA kit for fixed scalp, the miRNeasy kit for PBMCs, and the RNeasy kit for mouse skin. Amplification of TCRbeta CDR3 regions was done by immunoSEQ multiplex PCR using 35 Vbeta forward primers and 13 Jbeta reverse primers.

Via the germline V gene, CDR1 is MNHEY and CDR2 SVGAGI. From the cysteine through the phenylalanine, the CDR3 covers 14 amino acids. Solely the CDR3 DNA is kept, with 42 bases framed from the first base. V was cut back by 6 bases and J by 0 bases, leaving a gap of 9 bases between them. What the research found in general, with its limitations: Unlike mouse skin, where gammadelta T cells dominate, normal human skin contains resident alphabeta T cells that get sequenced too, which complicates analysis of the scalp TCR repertoire. Tofacitinib significantly decreased scalp clonality and the number of expanded CD8+ clones among the top 100 scalp clones. Because the treated cohort was small and had just a single nonresponder, larger studies are needed to establish links between baseline CD8+ expansion and response. During tofacitinib treatment, many expanded lesional clones remained in scalp and blood, and this persistence may partly explain relapse after treatment is stopped. Higher clonality and more expanded CD8+ clones were observed in lesional scalp than in normal scalp, particularly in alopecia totalis/universalis, a finding suggestive of antigenic drive. Compared with mice, TCR sequences shared between patients were less clear, possibly partly because of HLA diversity across the patient population.

Receptor libraries were prepared by the immunoSEQ multiplex PCR assay. To provide template for TCR sequencing, every sample had RNA extracted and reverse transcribed into cDNA. First-strand cDNA was synthesized with SuperScript III using a 2:1 mix of oligo-dT and random hexamers. A synthetic immune receptor repertoire was used to assess amplification bias, and residual bias was removed computationally. The authors' analysis ran thus. Raw reads were preprocessed for error removal, and CDR3 was defined according to IMGT conventions as running from the conserved cysteine to phenylalanine. To get clonality, Shannon entropy was normalized by log2 of the number of productive unique TCRs and the result was subtracted from 1. Whether each scalp clone was CD4 or CD8 was inferred by checking scalp TCRbeta sequences against the CD4 and CD8 repertoires from sorted blood. In its TCRdb copy, this immuneACCESS table keeps in-frame sequences only and misses some clones. Where compared with another copy, unresolved V genes explain less than half of these, and the others have no known cause. The D gene and trimming were derived from the DNA, and the V and J assignments and clone size from that table. For this sample the table gives 150,000 to 200,000 clones, of which 58% were detected only once. Approximately 16% of the sample lies in the top ten.

The label giving this sample's treatment or condition can be read as: oral pan-JAK inhibitor, 5-10 mg twice daily. Lesional scalp punch biopsies and peripheral blood were collected from alopecia areata patients. PBMCs were isolated by density centrifugation and stained for CD3, CD4 and CD8, and CD4+ and CD8+ T cells were sorted on a FACSAria. The source of this sequence is a human donor with alopecia areata. This sample comprised CD4+ T cells sorted from blood, obtained at roughly week 58, from a patient treated with tofacitinib. The chain is assembled from TRBV6-5 and TRBJ1-5; TRBD1 might be the D gene, on 5 matching bases. The encoded CDR3 is CASSPTVSNQPQHF. The sequenced DNA: TGTGCCAGCAGCCCGACAGTTAGCAATCAGCCCCAGCATTTT.